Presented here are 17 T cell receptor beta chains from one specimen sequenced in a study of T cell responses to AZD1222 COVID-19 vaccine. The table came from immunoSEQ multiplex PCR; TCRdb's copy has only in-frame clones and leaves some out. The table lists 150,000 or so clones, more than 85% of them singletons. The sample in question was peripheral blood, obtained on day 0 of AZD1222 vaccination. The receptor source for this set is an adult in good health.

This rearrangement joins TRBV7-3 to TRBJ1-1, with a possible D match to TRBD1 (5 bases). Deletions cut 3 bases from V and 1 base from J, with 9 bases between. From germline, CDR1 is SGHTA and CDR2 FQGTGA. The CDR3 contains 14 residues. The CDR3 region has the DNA TGTGCCAGCAGCTTGGGGGGACCGAACACTGAAGCTTTCTTT. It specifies CASSLGGPNTEAFF.

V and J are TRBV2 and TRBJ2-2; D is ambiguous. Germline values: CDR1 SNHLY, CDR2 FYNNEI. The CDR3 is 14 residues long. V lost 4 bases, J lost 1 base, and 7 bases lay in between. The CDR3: CASSVNGNTGELFF. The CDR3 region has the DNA TGTGCCAGCAGTGTCAACGGGAACACCGGGGAGCTGTTTTTT.

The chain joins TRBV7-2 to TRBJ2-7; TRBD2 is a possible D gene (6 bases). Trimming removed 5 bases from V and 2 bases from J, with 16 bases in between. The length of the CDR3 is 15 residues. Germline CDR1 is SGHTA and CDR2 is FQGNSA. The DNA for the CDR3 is TGTGCCAGCAGCCCCGGGCAGCGGGCACCCTACGAGCAGTACTTC. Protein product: CASSPGQRAPYEQYF.

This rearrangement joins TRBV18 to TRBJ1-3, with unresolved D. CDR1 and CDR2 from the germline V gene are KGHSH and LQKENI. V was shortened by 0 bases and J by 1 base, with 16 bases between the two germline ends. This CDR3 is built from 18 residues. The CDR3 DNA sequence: TGTGCCAGCTCACCACCGAGAGGGAGGGTGGTTTCTGGAAACACCATATATTTT. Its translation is CASSPPRGRVVSGNTIYF.

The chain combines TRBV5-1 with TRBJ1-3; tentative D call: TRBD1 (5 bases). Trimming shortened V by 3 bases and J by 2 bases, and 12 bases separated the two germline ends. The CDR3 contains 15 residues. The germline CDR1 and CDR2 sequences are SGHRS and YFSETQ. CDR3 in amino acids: CASSWAGGPGNTIYF. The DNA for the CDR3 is TGCGCCAGCAGCTGGGCGGGGGGACCTGGAAACACCATATATTTT.

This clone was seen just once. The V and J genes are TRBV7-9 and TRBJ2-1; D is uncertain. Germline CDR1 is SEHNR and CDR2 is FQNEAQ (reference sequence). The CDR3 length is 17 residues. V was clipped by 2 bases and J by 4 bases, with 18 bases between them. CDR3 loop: CASSLSVRVMVYNEQFF. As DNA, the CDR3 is TGTGCCAGCAGCTTAAGCGTTCGGGTCATGGTGTACAATGAGCAGTTCTTC. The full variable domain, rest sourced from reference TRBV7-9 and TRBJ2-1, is DTGVSQNPRHKITKRGQNVTFRCDPISEHNRLYWYRQTLGQGPEFLTYFQNEAQLEKSRLLSDRFSAERPKGSFSTLEIQRTEQGDSAMYLCASSLSVRVMVYNEQFFGPGTRLTVL.

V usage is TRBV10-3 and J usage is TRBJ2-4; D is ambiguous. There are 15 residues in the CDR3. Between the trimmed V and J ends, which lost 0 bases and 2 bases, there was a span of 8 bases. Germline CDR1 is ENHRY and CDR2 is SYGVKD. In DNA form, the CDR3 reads TGTGCCATCAGTGAGTCGGGTAGCTCCAAAAACATTCAGTACTTC. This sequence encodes CAISESGSSKNIQYF.

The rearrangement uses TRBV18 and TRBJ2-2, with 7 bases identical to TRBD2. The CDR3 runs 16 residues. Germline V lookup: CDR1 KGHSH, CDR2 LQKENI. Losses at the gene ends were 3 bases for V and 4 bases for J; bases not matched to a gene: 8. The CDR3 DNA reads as TGTGCCAGCTCACCCTGGACTAGTCAGACCACCGGGGAGCTGTTTTTT. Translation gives CASSPWTSQTTGELFF.

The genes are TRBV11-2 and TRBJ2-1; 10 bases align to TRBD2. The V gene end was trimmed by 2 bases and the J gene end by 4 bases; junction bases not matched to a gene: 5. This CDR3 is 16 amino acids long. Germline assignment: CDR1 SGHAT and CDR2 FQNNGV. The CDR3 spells CASSLSQREGYNEQFF. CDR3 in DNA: TGTGCCAGCAGCTTATCTCAGCGGGAGGGGTACAATGAGCAGTTCTTC.

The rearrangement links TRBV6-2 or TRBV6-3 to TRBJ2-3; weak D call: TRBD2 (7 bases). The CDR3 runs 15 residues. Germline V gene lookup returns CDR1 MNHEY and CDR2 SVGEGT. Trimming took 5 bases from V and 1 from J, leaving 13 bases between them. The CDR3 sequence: CASSRGAGGTDTQYF. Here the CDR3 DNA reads TGTGCCAGCAGTCGGGGGGCGGGCGGCACAGATACGCAGTATTTT.

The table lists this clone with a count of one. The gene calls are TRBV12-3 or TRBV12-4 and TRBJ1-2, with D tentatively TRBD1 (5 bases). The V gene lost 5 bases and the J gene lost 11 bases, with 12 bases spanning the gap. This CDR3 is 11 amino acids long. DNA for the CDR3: TGTGCCAGCAGTCCGGGGACCGCATACACCTTC. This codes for CASSPGTAYTF.

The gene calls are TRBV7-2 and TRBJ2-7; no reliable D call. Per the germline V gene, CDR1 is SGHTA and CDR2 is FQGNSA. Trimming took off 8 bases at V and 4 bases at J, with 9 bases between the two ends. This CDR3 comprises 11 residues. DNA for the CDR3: TGTGCCAGCGGTGGGTCGTACGAGCAGTACTTC. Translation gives CASGGSYEQYF.

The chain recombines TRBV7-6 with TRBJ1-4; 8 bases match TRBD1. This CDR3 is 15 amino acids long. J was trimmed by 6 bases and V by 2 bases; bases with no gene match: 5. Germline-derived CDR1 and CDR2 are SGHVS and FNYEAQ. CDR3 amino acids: CASSLRTGWDEKLFF. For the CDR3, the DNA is TGTGCCAGCAGCTTACGGACAGGGTGGGATGAAAAACTGTTTTTT.

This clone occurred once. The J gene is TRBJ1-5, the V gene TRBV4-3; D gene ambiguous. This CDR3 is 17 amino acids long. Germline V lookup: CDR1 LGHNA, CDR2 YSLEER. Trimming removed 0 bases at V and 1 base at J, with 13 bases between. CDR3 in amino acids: CASSQDLTVVSNQPQHF. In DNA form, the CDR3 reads TGCGCCAGCAGCCAAGATTTAACAGTTGTAAGCAATCAGCCCCAGCATTTT.

CDR3 amino acids: CASSFLGQENYGYTF. Written as DNA, the CDR3 is TGTGCCAGCAGCTTCCTCGGACAGGAGAACTATGGCTACACCTTC. The chain employs TRBV7-2 and TRBJ1-2, with 7 bases aligning to TRBD1. This CDR3 is 15 amino acids long. The germline V gene encodes CDR1 SGHTA and CDR2 FQGNSA. V lost 3 bases to trimming and J lost 2 bases; unmatched junction nucleotides: 6.

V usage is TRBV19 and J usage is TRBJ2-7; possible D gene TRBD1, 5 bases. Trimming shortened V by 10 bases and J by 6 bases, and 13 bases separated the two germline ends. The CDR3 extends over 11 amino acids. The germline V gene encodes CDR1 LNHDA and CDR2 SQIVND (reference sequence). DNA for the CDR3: TGTGCCACAGGCAGGGCCCTCGAGCAGTACTTC. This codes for CATGRALEQYF.

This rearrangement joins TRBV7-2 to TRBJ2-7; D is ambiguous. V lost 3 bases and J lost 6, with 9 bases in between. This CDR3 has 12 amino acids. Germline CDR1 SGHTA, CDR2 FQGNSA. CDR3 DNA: TGTGCCAGCAGCTTTGTTTTGGGCGAGCAGTACTTC. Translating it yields CASSFVLGEQYF.